Below are 3 T cell receptor beta chains sequenced from a single sample in a study of OX40 agonist ivuxolimab in advanced cancers. TCRdb's table, derived via immunoSEQ multiplex PCR, lists solely in-frame clones and lacks some. The repertoire holds under 95,000 clones, with about nine tenths as singletons. Sequencing used CD4+ or CD8+ T cells sorted from blood, obtained in a trial of the OX40 agonist ivuxolimab. The source is an adult with an advanced solid tumor such as melanoma, head and neck, liver or kidney cancer.

This chain connects TRBV4-3 to TRBJ2-7; 12 nucleotides agree with TRBD1. V was pared by 3 bases and J by 7 bases, with 7 bases of the junction left unmatched. CDR3 length equals 15 residues. CDR1 LGHNA and CDR2 YSLEER come from the germline V gene. The CDR3 reads CASSQSGQGAREQYF. Here the CDR3 DNA reads TGCGCCAGCAGCCAGTCGGGACAGGGGGCGAGAGAGCAGTACTTC.

The chain combines TRBV30 with TRBJ2-4, with unresolved D. Trimming took off 1 base at V and 0 bases at J, with 16 bases between the two ends. This CDR3 spans 17 amino acids. In germline, CDR1 is GTSNPN, CDR2 SVGIG (reference sequence). CDR3 in amino acids: CAWSGPVGSLAKNIQYF. The CDR3 nucleotides are TGTGCCTGGAGTGGTCCCGTAGGGTCCCTAGCCAAAAACATTCAGTACTTC.

V gene TRBV6-1 combines with J gene TRBJ1-5; D remains ambiguous. The CDR3 loop spans 12 amino acids. The V and J ends lost 6 bases and 6 bases respectively, with 9 bases between them. Germline V lookup: CDR1 MNHNS, CDR2 SASEGT. CDR3 sequence (DNA): TGTGCCAGCAGCGGGGTGGGTCAGCCCCAGCATTTT. The encoded protein is CASSGVGQPQHF.